A selection of T cell receptor beta chains follows, all from one sample in a study of blood T cell repertoires in COVID-19. The assay was immunoSEQ multiplex PCR, and TCRdb's table has in-frame clones only and misses some. The repertoire holds 130,000 to 150,000 clones, with approximately 83% as singletons. Sequencing was done on a sample of peripheral blood. The receptor source for this set is an older woman with COVID-19, enrolled during active disease. The CDR3 runs from the conserved cysteine through the conserved F or W. The D gene is left open where the match is weak. Clone size appears in some rows only: once, few, many, or a class for an expanded clone.

TRBD1,TRBV29-1,.,TRBJ2-7,TGCAGCGTGAATGACCTGGGACAGTCCTACGAGCAGTACTTC,CSVNDLGQSYEQYF
TRBD1,TRBV9,.,TRBJ1-2,TGTGCCAGCCGACAGGGGGATGGCTACACCTTC,CASRQGDGYTF
.,TRBV12-3/TRBV12-4,.,TRBJ2-1,TGTGCCAGCAGTGGCAGGGGATATGAGCAGTTCTTC,CASSGRGYEQFF
.,TRBV29-1,.,TRBJ2-2,TGCAGCGTTGGAGGGTCCACTCTGGGCACCGGGGAGCTGTTTTTT,CSVGGSTLGTGELFF
TRBD1,TRBV18,.,TRBJ1-1,TGTGCCAGCTCACCGGGACAGGGGGTTTGGGGCACTGAAGCTTTCTTT,CASSPGQGVWGTEAFF
.,TRBV5-4,few,TRBJ1-4,TGTGCCAGCAGTTCCGGGACTAATGAAAAACTGTTTTTT,CASSSGTNEKLFF
.,TRBV3-1/TRBV3-2,.,TRBJ1-1,TGTGCCAGCAGCGCAACCGGTTCTGAAGCTTTCTTT,CASSATGSEAFF
.,TRBV6-2/TRBV6-3,.,TRBJ2-3,TGTGCCAGCAGTTACGCTAGCACTACAGATACGCAGTATTTT,CASSYASTTDTQYF
TRBD2,TRBV12-3/TRBV12-4,.,TRBJ2-3,TGTGCCAGCAGTTCACTAGCGACCGATACGCAGTATTTT,CASSSLATDTQYF
.,TRBV5-1,.,TRBJ1-2,TGCGCCAGCAGCTTTGGGCAGGCTGTCGATGGCTACACCTTC,CASSFGQAVDGYTF
.,TRBV21-1,.,TRBJ1-4,TGTGCCAGCAAGACAGGGGGCCGGGAAAAACTGTTTTTT,CASKTGGREKLFF
.,TRBV11-2,.,TRBJ2-7,TGTGCCAGCACCATCAGCTCCTACGAGCAGTACTTC,CASTISSYEQYF
.,TRBV12-3/TRBV12-4,.,TRBJ1-2,TGTGCCAGCAGTTTGGACAGTAACTATGGCTACACCTTC,CASSLDSNYGYTF
.,TRBV7-9,.,TRBJ2-3,TGTGCCAGCAGCCCCCAGGATACGCAGTATTTT,CASSPQDTQYF
TRBD2,TRBV7-6,.,TRBJ2-5,TGTGCCAGCAGCTTAGCCTGGAGCGGGGGGGCGGAGACCCAGTACTTC,CASSLAWSGGAETQYF